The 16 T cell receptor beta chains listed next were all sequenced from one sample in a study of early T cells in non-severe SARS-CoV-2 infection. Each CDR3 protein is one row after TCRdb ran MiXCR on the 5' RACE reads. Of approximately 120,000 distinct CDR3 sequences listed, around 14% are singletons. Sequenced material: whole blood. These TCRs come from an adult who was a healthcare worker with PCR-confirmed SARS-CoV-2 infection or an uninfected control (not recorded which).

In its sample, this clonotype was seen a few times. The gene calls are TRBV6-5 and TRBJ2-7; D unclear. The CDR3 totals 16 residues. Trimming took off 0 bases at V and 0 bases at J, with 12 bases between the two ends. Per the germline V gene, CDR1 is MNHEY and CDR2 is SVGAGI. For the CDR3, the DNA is TGTGCCAGCAGTTACTCAATGGCAGAGTTCTCCTACGAGCAGTACTTC. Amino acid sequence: CASSYSMAEFSYEQYF.

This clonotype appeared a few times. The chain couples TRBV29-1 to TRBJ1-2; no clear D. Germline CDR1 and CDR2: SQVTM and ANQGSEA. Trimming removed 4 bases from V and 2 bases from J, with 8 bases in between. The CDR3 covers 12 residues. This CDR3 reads CSVGPDNYGYTF. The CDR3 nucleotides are TGCAGCGTTGGCCCAGACAACTATGGCTACACCTTC. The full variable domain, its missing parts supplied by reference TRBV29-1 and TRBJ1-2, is SAVISQKPSRDICQRGTSLTIQCQVDSQVTMMFWYRQQPGQSLTLIATANQGSEATYESGFVIDKFPISRPNLTFSTLTVSNMSPEDSSIYLCSVGPDNYGYTFGSGTRLTVV.

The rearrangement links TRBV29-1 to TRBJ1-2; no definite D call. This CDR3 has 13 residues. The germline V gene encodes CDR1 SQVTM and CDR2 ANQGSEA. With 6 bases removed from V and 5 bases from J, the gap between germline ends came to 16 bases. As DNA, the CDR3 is TGCAGCGTCGCCCCACTCTTCCTATATGGCTACACCTTC. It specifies CSVAPLFLYGYTF. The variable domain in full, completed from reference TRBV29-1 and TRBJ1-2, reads SAVISQKPSRDICQRGTSLTIQCQVDSQVTMMFWYRQQPGQSLTLIATANQGSEATYESGFVIDKFPISRPNLTFSTLTVSNMSPEDSSIYLCSVAPLFLYGYTFGSGTRLTVV.

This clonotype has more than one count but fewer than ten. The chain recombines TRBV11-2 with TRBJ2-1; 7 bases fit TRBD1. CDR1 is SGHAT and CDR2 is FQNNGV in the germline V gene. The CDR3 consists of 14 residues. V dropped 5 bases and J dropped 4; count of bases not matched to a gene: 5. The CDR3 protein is CASSQGGRYNEQFF. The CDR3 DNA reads TGTGCCAGCAGCCAAGGGGGCAGGTACAATGAGCAGTTCTTC.

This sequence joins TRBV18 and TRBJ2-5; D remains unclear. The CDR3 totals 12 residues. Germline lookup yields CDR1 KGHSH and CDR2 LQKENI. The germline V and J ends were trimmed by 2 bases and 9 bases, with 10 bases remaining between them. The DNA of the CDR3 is TGTGCCAGCTCACCATCTTTTCGGCCCCAGTACTTC. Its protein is CASSPSFRPQYF.

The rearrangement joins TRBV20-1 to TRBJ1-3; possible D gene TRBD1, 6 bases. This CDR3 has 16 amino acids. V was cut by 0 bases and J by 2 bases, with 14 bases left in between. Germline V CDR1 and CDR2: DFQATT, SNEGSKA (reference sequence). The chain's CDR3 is CSARDLGGATGNTIYF. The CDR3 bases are TGCAGTGCTAGAGATCTGGGGGGGGCGACTGGAAACACCATATATTTT.

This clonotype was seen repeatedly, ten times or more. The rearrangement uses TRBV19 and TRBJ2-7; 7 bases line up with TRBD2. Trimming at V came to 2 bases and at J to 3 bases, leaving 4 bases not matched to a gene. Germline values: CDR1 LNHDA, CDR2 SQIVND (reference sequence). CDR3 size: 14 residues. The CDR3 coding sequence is TGTGCCAGTAGTATACAGGGAGGGAACTACGAGCAGTACTTC. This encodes CASSIQGGNYEQYF.

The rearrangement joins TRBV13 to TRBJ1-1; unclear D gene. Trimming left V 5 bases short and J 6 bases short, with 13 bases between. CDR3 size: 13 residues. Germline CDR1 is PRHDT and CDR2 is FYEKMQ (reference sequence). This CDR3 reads CASSRTPDPEAFF. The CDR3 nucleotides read TGTGCCAGCAGCCGTACACCTGACCCTGAAGCTTTCTTT. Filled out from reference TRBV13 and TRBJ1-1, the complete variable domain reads AAGVIQSPRHLIKEKRETATLKCYPIPRHDTVYWYQQGPGQDPQFLISFYEKMQSDKGSIPDRFSAQQFSDYHSELNMSSLELGDSALYFCASSRTPDPEAFFGQGTRLTVV.

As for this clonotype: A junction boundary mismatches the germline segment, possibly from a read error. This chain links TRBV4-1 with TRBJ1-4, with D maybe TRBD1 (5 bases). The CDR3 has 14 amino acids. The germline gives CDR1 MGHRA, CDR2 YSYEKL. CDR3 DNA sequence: TGCGTCAGCAGCCGAGACAGATATAATGAAAAACTGTTTTTT. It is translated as CVSSRDRYNEKLFF.

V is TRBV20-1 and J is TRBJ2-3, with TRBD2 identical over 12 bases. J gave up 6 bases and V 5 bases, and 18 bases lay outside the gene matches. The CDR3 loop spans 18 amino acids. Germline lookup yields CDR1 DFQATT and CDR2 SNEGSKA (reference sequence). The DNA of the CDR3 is TGCAGTGCTGCGAAGACTAGCGGGGGTTCCGTCGGTGGGGATACGCAGTATTTT. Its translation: CSAAKTSGGSVGGDTQYF.

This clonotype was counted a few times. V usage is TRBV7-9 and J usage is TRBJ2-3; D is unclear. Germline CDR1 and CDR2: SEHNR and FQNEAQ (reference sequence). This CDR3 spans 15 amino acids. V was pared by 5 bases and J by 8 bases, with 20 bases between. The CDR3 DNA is TGTGCCAGCAGCCCTCAGTATTGGGGTATGGCTACGCAGTATTTT. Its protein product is CASSPQYWGMATQYF.

CDR3 sequence (DNA): TGCAGTGCTAGAGCAACCGGGAGAACCCAGTTCTTC. Translation: CSARATGRTQFF. The rearrangement uses TRBV20-1 and TRBJ2-1, with TRBD2 as a possible D gene (6 bases). The CDR3 runs 12 residues. Germline V gene data show CDR1 as DFQATT and CDR2 as SNEGSKA (reference sequence). Trimming took off 1 base at V and 13 bases at J, with 14 bases between the two ends.

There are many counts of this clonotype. CDR3 protein: CASSLVGAGSSYGYTF. The CDR3 DNA reads TGTGCCAGCAGTTTAGTAGGGGCAGGGTCGAGCTATGGCTACACCTTC. The chain is built from TRBV12-3 or TRBV12-4 and TRBJ1-2; maybe TRBD1 (5 bases). V was trimmed by 1 base and J by 4 bases, leaving 16 bases between them. CDR3 size: 16 residues.

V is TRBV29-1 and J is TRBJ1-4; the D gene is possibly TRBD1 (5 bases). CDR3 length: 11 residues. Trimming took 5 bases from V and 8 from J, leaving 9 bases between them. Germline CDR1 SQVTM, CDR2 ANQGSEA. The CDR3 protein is CSVQGLEKLFF. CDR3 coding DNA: TGCAGCGTTCAGGGATTGGAAAAACTGTTTTTT.

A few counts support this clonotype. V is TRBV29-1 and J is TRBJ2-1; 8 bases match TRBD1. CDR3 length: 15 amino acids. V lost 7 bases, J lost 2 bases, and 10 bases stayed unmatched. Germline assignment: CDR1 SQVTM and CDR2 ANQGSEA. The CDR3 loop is CSARDDRGPYNEQFF. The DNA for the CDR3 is TGCAGCGCGAGGGACGACAGGGGACCCTACAATGAGCAGTTCTTC.

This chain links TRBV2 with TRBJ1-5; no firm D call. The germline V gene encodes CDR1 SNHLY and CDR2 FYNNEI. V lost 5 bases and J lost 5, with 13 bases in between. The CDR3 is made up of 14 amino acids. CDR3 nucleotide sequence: TGTGCCAGCAGTCCCGATGGACCCCATCAGCCCCAGCATTTT. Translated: CASSPDGPHQPQHF.